This TCR beta chain was captured in a study of blood T cell repertoires in COVID-19. In the study overall: Acute and convalescent COVID-19 specimens originated in the United States, Italy and Spain. PBMCs, B-cell-depleted T cells, or T cells were the source of the cDNA or gDNA that made up the material.

Source study methods: Reference gene primer amplification yielded estimated nucleated cell counts. Using immunoSEQ multiplex PCR, the repertoire was profiled, and TCRdb retains in-frame clones only, with some absent. V, J and clone size were drawn from that table, and D and trimming were deduced from the DNA. The sample contains 35,000 to 40,000 clones, 75% to 90% of which appear only once. Germline V gene data show CDR1 as SGDLS and CDR2 as YYNGEE. CDR3 length equals 14 residues. V lost 1 base and J 5 bases, leaving 12 bases between the germline ends. J is TRBJ2-5 and V is TRBV9, with D possibly matching TRBD1 (5 bases). What was sequenced was peripheral blood. This TCR derives from a man in his 70s with acute or convalescent COVID-19. CDR3 DNA: TGTGCCAGCAGCGTACAGGGCTTGGGGGAGACCCAGTACTTC. Its protein product is CASSVQGLGETQYF.